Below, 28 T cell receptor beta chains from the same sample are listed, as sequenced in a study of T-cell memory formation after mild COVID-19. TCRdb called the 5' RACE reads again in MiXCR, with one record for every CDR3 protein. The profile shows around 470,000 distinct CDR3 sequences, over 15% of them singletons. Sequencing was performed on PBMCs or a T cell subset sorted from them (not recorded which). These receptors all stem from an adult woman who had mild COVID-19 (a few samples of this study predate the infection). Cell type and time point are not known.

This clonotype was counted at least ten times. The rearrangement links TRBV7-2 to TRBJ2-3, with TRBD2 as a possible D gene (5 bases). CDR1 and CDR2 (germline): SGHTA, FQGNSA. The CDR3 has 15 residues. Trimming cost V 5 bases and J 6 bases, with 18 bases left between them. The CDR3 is CASSPLERRWDTQYF. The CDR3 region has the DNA TGTGCCAGCAGCCCCCTTGAAAGGAGGTGGGATACGCAGTATTTT. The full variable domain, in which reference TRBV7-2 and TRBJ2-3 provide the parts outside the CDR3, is GAGVSQSPSNKVTEKGKDVELRCDPISGHTALYWYRQSLGQGLEFLIYFQGNSAPDKSGLPSDRFSAERTGGSVSTLTIQRTQQEDSAVYLCASSPLERRWDTQYFGPGTRLTVL.

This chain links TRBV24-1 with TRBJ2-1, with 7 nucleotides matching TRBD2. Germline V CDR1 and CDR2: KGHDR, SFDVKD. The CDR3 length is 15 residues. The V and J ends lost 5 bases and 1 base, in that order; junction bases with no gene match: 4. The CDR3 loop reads CATSALSGSYNEQFF. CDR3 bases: TGTGCCACCAGTGCCCTTAGCGGGTCCTACAATGAGCAGTTCTTC.

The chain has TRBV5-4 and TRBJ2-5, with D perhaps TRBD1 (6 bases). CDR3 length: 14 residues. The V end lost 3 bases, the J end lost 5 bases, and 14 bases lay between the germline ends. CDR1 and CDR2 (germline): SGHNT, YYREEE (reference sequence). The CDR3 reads CASSYRQVEETQYF. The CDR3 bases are TGTGCCAGCAGCTACCGACAGGTGGAGGAGACCCAGTACTTC.

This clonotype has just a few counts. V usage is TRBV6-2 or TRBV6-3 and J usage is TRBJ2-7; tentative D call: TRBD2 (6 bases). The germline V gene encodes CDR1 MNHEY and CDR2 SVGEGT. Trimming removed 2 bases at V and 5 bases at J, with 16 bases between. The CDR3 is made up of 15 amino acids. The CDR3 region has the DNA TGTGCCAGCAGTTACGCGGCGGGATCGTTCCACGAGCAGTACTTC. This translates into CASSYAAGSFHEQYF.

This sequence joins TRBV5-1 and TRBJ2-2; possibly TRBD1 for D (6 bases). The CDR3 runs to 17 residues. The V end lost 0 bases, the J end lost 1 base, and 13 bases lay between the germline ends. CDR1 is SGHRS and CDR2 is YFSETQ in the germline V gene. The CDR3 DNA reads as TGCGCCAGCAGCTTGGCAGGGGCGCATCGGAACACCGGGGAGCTGTTTTTT. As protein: CASSLAGAHRNTGELFF.

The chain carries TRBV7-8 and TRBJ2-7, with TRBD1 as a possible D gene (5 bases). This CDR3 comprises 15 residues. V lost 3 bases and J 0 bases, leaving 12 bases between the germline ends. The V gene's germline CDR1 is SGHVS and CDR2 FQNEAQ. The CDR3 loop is CASSFPQVFSYEQYF. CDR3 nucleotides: TGTGCCAGCAGCTTCCCACAGGTGTTCTCCTACGAGCAGTACTTC.

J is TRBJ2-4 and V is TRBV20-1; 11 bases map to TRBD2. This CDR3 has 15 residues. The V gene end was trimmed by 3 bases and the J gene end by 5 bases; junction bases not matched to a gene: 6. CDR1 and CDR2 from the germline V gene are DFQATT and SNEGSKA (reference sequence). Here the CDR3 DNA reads TGCAGTGCTAGTCCCGGGACTAGCGGAGAAAACATTCAGTACTTC. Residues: CSASPGTSGENIQYF.

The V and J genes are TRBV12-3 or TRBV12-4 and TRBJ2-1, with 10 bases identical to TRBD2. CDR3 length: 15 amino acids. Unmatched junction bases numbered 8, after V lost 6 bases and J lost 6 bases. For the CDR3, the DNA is TGTGCCAGCAGACCAACTAGCGGGATTGCCAATGAGCAGTTCTTC. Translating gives CASRPTSGIANEQFF.

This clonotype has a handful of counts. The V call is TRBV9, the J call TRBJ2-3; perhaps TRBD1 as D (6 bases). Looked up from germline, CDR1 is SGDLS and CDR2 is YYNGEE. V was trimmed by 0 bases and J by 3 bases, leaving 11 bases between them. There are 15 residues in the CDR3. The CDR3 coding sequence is TGTGCCAGCAGCGTAGAGGGGGTTGGAACAGATACGCAGTATTTT. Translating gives CASSVEGVGTDTQYF. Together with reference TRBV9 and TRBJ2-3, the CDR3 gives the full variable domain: DSGVTQTPKHLITATGQRVTLRCSPRSGDLSVYWYQQSLDQGLQFLIQYYNGEERAKGNILERFSAQQFPDLHSELNLSSLELGDSALYFCASSVEGVGTDTQYFGPGTRLTVL.

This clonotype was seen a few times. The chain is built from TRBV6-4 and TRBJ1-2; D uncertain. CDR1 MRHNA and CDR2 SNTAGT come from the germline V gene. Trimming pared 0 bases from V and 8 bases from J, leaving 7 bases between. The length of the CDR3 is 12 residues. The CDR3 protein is CASSDSRRGYTF. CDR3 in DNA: TGTGCCAGCAGTGACTCGAGGAGAGGCTACACCTTC.

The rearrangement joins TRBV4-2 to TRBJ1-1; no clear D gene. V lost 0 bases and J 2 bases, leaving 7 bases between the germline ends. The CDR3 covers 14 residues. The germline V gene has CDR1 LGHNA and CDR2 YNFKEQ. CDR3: CASSQDYSNTEAFF. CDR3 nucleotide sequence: TGTGCCAGCAGCCAAGACTACAGCAACACTGAAGCTTTCTTT.

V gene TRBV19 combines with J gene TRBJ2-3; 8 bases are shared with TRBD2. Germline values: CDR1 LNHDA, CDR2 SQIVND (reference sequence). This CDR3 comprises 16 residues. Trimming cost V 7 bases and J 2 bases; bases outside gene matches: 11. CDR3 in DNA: TGTGCCAGTATGGTCGCCAGCGGGGGCTACACAGATACGCAGTATTTT. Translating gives CASMVASGGYTDTQYF. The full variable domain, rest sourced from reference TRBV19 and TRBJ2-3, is DGGITQSPKYLFRKEGQNVTLSCEQNLNHDAMYWYRQDPGQGLRLIYYSQIVNDFQKGDIAEGYSVSREKKESFPLTVTSAQKNPTAFYLCASMVASGGYTDTQYFGPGTRLTVL.

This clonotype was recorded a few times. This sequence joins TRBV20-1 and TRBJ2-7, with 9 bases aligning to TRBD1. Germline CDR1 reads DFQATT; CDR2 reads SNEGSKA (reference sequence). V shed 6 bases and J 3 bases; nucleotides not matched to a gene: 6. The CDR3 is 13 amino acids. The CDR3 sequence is CSADDRGNYEQYF. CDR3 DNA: TGCAGTGCGGACGACAGGGGGAACTACGAGCAGTACTTC.

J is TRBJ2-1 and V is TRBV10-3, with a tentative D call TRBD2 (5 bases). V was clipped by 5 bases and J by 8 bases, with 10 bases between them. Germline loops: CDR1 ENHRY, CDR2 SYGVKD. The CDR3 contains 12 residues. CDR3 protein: CAISHGEDEQFF. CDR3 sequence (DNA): TGTGCCATCAGTCACGGGGAAGATGAGCAGTTCTTC.

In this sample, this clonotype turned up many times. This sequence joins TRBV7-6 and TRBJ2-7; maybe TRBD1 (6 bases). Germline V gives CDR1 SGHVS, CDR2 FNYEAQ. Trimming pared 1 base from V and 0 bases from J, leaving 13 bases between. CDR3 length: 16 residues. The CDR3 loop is CASSLGIRGHSYEQYF. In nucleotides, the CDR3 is TGTGCCAGCAGCTTAGGCATCAGGGGCCACTCCTACGAGCAGTACTTC. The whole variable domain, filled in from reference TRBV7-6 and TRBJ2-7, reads GAGVSQSPRYKVTKRGQDVALRCDPISGHVSLYWYRQALGQGPEFLTYFNYEAQQDKSGLPNDRFSAERPEGSISTLTIQRTEQRDSAMYRCASSLGIRGHSYEQYFGPGTRLTVT.

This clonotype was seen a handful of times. DNA of the CDR3: TGCAGCGTTCGAGAAGGGTTGAGCACTGAAGCTTTCTTT. Translation gives CSVREGLSTEAFF. This chain connects TRBV29-1 to TRBJ1-1; no definite D call. V lost 5 bases and J lost 4, with 14 bases in between. The CDR3 length is 13 residues. Germline V lookup: CDR1 SQVTM, CDR2 ANQGSEA.

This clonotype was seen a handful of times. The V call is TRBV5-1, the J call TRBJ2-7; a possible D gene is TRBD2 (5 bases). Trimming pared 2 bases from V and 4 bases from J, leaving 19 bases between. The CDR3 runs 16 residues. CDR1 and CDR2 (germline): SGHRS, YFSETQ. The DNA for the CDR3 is TGCGCCAGCAGCTTAGAGGGTCTCGGGCTAAATTACGAGCAGTACTTC. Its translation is CASSLEGLGLNYEQYF. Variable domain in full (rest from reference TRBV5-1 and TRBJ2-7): KAGVTQTPRYLIKTRGQQVTLSCSPISGHRSVSWYQQTPGQGLQFLFEYFSETQRNKGNFPGRFSGRQFSNSRSEMNVSTLELGDSALYLCASSLEGLGLNYEQYFGPGTRLTVT.

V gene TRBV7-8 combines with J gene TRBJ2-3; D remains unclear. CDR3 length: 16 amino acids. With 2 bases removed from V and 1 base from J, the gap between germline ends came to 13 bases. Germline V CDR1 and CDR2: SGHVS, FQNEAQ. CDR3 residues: CASSLLRLDRTDTQYF. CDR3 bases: TGTGCCAGCAGCTTACTGAGATTAGATCGCACAGATACGCAGTATTTT.

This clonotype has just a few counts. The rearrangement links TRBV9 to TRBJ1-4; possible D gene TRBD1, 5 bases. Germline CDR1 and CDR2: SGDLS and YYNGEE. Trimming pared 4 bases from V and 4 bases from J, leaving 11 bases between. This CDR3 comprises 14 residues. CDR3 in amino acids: CASSPDQGNEKLFF. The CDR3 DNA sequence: TGTGCCAGCAGCCCGGACCAGGGTAATGAAAAACTGTTTTTT. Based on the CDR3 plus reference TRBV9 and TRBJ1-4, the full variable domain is DSGVTQTPKHLITATGQRVTLRCSPRSGDLSVYWYQQSLDQGLQFLIQYYNGEERAKGNILERFSAQQFPDLHSELNLSSLELGDSALYFCASSPDQGNEKLFFGSGTQLSVL.

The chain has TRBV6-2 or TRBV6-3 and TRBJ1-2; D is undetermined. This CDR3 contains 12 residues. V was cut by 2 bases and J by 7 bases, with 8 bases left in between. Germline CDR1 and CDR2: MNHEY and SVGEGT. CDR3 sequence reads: CASSYATAGYTF. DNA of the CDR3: TGTGCCAGCAGTTACGCGACGGCTGGCTACACCTTC.

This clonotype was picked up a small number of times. Written as DNA, the CDR3 is TGTGCCAGCAGCTTAGTAATGGCTAGCGGGGGCTACAATGAGCAGTTCTTC. This codes for CASSLVMASGGYNEQFF. This chain connects TRBV7-2 to TRBJ2-1, with TRBD2 matching over 10 bases. CDR1 SGHTA and CDR2 FQGNSA come from the germline V gene. The CDR3 has 17 amino acids. After removal of 1 base from V and 3 bases from J, the junction contained 6 bases not matched to a gene.

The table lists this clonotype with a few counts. The CDR3 DNA is TGTGCCAGCAGTCCCTCAACGACAGTTATGAACACTGAAGCTTTCTTT. This gives the protein CASSPSTTVMNTEAFF. The rearrangement joins TRBV27 to TRBJ1-1; D perhaps matches TRBD1 (5 bases). This CDR3 is built from 16 residues. V was clipped by 5 bases and J by 0 bases, with 16 bases between them. Germline CDR1 MNHEY, CDR2 SMNVEV (reference sequence).

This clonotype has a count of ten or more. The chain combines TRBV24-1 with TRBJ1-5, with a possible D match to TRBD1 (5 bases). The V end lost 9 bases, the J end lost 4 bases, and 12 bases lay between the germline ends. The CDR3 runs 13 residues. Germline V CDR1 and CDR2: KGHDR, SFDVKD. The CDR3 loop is CATGDGGNQPQHF. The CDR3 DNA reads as TGTGCCACCGGCGACGGGGGGAATCAGCCCCAGCATTTT.

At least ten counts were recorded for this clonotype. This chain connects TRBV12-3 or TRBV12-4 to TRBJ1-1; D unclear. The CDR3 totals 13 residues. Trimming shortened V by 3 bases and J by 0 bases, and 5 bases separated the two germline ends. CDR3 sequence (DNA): TGTGCCAGCAGTTTTCAGGTGAACACTGAAGCTTTCTTT. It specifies CASSFQVNTEAFF.

CDR3 nucleotide sequence: TGTGCCAGCAGTTACTCAGGGACAGGGGACTGGGAGCAGTACTTC. Its protein product is CASSYSGTGDWEQYF. The chain combines TRBV6-5 with TRBJ2-7, with 10 nucleotides matching TRBD1. V was clipped by 0 bases and J by 7 bases; unmatched bases: 6. The V gene's germline CDR1 is MNHEY and CDR2 SVGAGI. This CDR3 is built from 15 residues.

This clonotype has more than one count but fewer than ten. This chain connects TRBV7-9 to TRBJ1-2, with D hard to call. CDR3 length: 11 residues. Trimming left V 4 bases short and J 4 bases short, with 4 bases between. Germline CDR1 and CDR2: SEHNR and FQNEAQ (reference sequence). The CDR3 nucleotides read TGTGCCAGCAGCTCCATCTATGGCTACACCTTC. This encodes CASSSIYGYTF.

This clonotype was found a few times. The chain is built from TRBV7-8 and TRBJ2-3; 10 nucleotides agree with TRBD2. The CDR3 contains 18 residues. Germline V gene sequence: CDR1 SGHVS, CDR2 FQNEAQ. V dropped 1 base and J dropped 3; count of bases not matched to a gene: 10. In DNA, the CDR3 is TGTGCCAGCAGCTTAGGACTAATGGGGACTAGCGCTACAGATACGCAGTATTTT. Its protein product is CASSLGLMGTSATDTQYF.

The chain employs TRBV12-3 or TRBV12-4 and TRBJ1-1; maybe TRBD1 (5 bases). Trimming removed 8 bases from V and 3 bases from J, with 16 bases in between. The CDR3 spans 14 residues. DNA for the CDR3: TGTGCCAGCCTGCCGGGACCCAGGCACACTGAAGCTTTCTTT. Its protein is CASLPGPRHTEAFF.